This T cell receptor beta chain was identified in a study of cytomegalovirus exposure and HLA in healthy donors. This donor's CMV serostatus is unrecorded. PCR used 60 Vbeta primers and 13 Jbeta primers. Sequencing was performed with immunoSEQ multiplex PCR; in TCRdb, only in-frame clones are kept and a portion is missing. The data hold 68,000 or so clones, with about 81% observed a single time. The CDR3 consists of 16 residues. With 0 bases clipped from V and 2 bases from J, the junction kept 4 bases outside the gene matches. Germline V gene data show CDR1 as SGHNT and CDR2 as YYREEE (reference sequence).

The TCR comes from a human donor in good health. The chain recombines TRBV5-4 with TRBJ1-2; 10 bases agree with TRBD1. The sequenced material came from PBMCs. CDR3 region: CASSLGRQGANYGYTF. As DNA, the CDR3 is TGTGCCAGCAGCTTGGGACGACAGGGGGCGAACTATGGCTACACCTTC.